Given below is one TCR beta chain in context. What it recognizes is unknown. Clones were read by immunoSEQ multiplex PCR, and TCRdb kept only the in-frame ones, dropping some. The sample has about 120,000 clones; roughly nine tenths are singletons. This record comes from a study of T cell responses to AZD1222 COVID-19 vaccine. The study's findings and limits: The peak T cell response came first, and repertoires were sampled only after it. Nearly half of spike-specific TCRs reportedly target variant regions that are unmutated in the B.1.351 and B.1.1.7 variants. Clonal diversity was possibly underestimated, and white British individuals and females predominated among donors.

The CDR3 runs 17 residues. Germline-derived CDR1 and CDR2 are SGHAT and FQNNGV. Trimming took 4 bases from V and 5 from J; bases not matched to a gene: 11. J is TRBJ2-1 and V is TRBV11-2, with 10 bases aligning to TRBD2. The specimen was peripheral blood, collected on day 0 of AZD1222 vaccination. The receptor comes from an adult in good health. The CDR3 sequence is CASSSGPGLASHNEQFF. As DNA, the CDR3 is TGTGCCAGCAGCTCGGGGCCGGGACTAGCGTCTCACAATGAGCAGTTCTTC.